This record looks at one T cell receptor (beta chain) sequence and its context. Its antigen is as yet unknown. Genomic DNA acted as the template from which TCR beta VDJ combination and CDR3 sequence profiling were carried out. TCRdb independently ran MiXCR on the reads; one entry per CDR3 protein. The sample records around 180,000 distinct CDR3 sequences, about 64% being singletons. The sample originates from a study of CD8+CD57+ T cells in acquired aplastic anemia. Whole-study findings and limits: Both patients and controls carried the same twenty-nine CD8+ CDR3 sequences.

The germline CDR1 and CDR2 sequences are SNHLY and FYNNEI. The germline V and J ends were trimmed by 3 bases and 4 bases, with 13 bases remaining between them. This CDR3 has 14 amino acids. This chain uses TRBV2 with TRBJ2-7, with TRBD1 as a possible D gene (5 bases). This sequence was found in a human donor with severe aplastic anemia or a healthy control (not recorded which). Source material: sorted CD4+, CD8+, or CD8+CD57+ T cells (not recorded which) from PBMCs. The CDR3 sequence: CASSEVQGEYEQYF. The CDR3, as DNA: TGTGCCAGCAGTGAGGTGCAGGGCGAATACGAGCAGTACTTC. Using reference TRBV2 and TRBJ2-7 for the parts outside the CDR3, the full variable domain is EPEVTQTPSHQVTQMGQEVILRCVPISNHLYFYWYRQILGQKVEFLVSFYNNEISEKSEIFDDQFSVERPDGSNFTLKIRSTKLEDSAMYFCASSEVQGEYEQYFGPGTRLTVT.